The rows below give T cell receptor beta chains drawn from one sample of a study of shared clonotypes between healthy human individuals. Assay used: immunoSEQ multiplex PCR; TCRdb lists only in-frame clones, some missing. The data contain about 600,000 clones, less than 98% of them seen just once; the ten biggest clones take up about 0.057%. Input material: naive CD4+ T cells sorted from blood. The receptors stem from a woman aged 25 to 39 in good health. The CDR3 runs from the conserved cysteine through the conserved F or W. A D gene is named only where the DNA matches it firmly. The listing skips clone size in some rows; elsewhere it reads once, few, many or a size class.

size: -; D: -; V: TRBV28; J: TRBJ2-7; CDR3: CAGGDRQGYEQYF; DNA: TGTGCCGGGGGGGATCGACAGGGCTACGAGCAGTACTTC
size: -; D: TRBD1; V: TRBV25-1; J: TRBJ2-7; CDR3: CATTTGNLYEQYF; DNA: TGTGCCACTACGACAGGGAACCTTTACGAGCAGTACTTC
size: once; D: -; V: TRBV7-9; J: TRBJ2-1; CDR3: CASSPRGPTVDEQFF; DNA: TGTGCCAGCAGCCCCCGCGGACCTACAGTCGATGAGCAGTTCTTC
size: -; D: TRBD1; V: TRBV27; J: TRBJ2-5; CDR3: CASSRPGRGPQETQYF; DNA: TGTGCCAGCAGTCGCCCGGGTAGGGGGCCCCAGGAGACCCAGTACTTC
size: -; D: -; V: TRBV6-6; J: TRBJ2-7; CDR3: CASSLDTGGEGEQYF; DNA: TGTGCCAGCAGCCTGGACACAGGGGGGGAGGGCGAGCAGTACTTC
size: -; D: TRBD2; V: TRBV9; J: TRBJ2-2; CDR3: CASSVLAGGQTGELFF; DNA: TGTGCCAGCAGCGTACTGGCGGGAGGGCAAACCGGGGAGCTGTTTTTT
size: -; D: -; V: TRBV5-1; J: TRBJ1-1; CDR3: CASSLAVYTEAFF; DNA: TGCGCCAGCAGCTTGGCTGTCTACACTGAAGCTTTCTTT
size: -; D: -; V: TRBV29-1; J: TRBJ2-5; CDR3: CSVDHLQETQYF; DNA: TGCAGCGTTGACCACCTCCAAGAGACCCAGTACTTC
size: -; D: -; V: TRBV28; J: TRBJ1-3; CDR3: CASCRNQFSGNTIYF; DNA: TGTGCCAGCTGTCGGAACCAGTTCTCTGGAAACACCATATATTTT
size: -; D: -; V: TRBV6-6; J: TRBJ1-3; CDR3: CASRDTRNSGNTIYF; DNA: TGTGCCAGCAGGGACACGAGGAACTCTGGAAACACCATATATTTT
size: -; D: -; V: TRBV6-6; J: TRBJ1-3; CDR3: CASRPAGSSGNTIYF; DNA: TGTGCCAGCCGTCCGGCGGGAAGCTCTGGAAACACCATATATTTT
size: -; D: TRBD2; V: TRBV2; J: TRBJ2-7; CDR3: CASSRLTGTSGSHAYEQYF; DNA: TGTGCCAGCAGTCGACTAACCGGGACTAGCGGGAGCCATGCTTACGAGCAGTACTTC
size: -; D: TRBD2; V: TRBV7-8; J: TRBJ2-7; CDR3: CASSLPRWREVGEQYF; DNA: TGTGCCAGCAGCTTACCGCGTTGGCGGGAGGTAGGGGAGCAGTACTTC
size: -; D: -; V: TRBV27; J: TRBJ2-2; CDR3: CASSLFTTGELFF; DNA: TGTGCCAGCAGTTTATTTACGACCGGGGAGCTGTTTTTT
size: -; D: -; V: TRBV7-6; J: TRBJ2-2; CDR3: CASSHYSNRNTGELFF; DNA: TGTGCCAGCAGCCATTACAGCAACCGGAACACCGGGGAGCTGTTTTTT
size: -; D: -; V: TRBV6-6; J: TRBJ1-2; CDR3: CASSYSVSGGYTF; DNA: TGTGCCAGCAGTTACTCTGTAAGTGGTGGCTACACCTTC
size: -; D: TRBD1; V: TRBV6-5; J: TRBJ1-2; CDR3: CASSKDRDYGYTF; DNA: TGTGCCAGCAGCAAGGACAGGGACTATGGCTACACCTTC
size: -; D: -; V: TRBV6-5; J: TRBJ2-7; CDR3: CASSYELGGVSYEQYF; DNA: TGTGCCAGCAGTTACGAGTTGGGGGGCGTATCCTACGAGCAGTACTTC
size: -; D: TRBD2; V: TRBV28; J: TRBJ2-1; CDR3: CASSLSVGGTSENEQFF; DNA: TGTGCCAGCAGTTTATCCGTAGGGGGGACTAGCGAGAATGAGCAGTTCTTC
size: -; D: -; V: TRBV27; J: TRBJ2-7; CDR3: CASSLSLYTGSIF; DNA: TGTGCCAGCAGTTTATCGCTTTATACAGGGAGTATCTTC
size: -; D: -; V: TRBV6-1; J: TRBJ1-2; CDR3: CASSEVAGNYGYTF; DNA: TGTGCCAGCAGTGAAGTGGCGGGGAACTATGGCTACACCTTC
size: -; D: -; V: TRBV15; J: TRBJ1-6; CDR3: CATSRGRENSPLHF; DNA: TGTGCCACCAGCAGAGGGAGAGAGAATTCACCCCTCCACTTT
size: -; D: -; V: TRBV6-5; J: TRBJ2-7; CDR3: CASSYHGENYEQYF; DNA: TGTGCCAGCAGTTACCATGGAGAAAATTACGAGCAGTACTTC
size: -; D: TRBD1; V: TRBV25-1; J: TRBJ2-5; CDR3: CASRLRDRGFEETQYF; DNA: TGTGCCAGCAGACTCCGGGACAGGGGGTTTGAAGAGACCCAGTACTTC
size: -; D: -; V: TRBV7-9; J: TRBJ1-1; CDR3: CASSLVLTEAFF; DNA: TGTGCCAGCAGCTTAGTGCTCACTGAAGCTTTCTTT
size: -; D: TRBD2; V: TRBV28; J: TRBJ2-3; CDR3: CASSPGLAGANTQYF; DNA: TGTGCCAGCAGTCCGGGACTAGCGGGAGCAAATACGCAGTATTTT
size: -; D: -; V: TRBV28; J: TRBJ1-2; CDR3: CASSLSWGTGGYGYTF; DNA: TGTGCCAGCAGTTTAAGCTGGGGCACAGGCGGCTATGGCTACACCTTC
size: -; D: -; V: TRBV7-2; J: TRBJ2-7; CDR3: CASSLGMAVTYEQYF; DNA: TGTGCCAGCAGCTTAGGTATGGCAGTTACCTACGAGCAGTACTTC